The next 3 T cell receptor beta chains were all read from a single sample in a study of T-cell reconstitution after alpha-beta-depleted transplantation in children. Researchers prepared the TCRbeta library using unique molecular identifiers, the study reports. From the PCR reads, TCRdb called clonotypes with MiXCR, one entry per CDR3 protein. The sample gives under 400,000 distinct CDR3 sequences, around 25% of which show up once; about 10% is in the top ten. The material was PBMCs, mostly from graft donor cells, obtained 180 days after TCRalphabeta/CD19-depleted stem cell transplant. Every receptor here comes from a male patient younger than 18 who had a stem cell transplant for acute lymphoblastic leukemia, so the T cells may come from the graft donor.

In its sample, this clonotype was seen a few times. The rearrangement joins TRBV10-2 to TRBJ2-7, with 7 bases fitting TRBD1. V lost 4 bases to trimming and J lost 4 bases; unmatched junction nucleotides: 10. Germline CDR1 reads WSHSY; CDR2 reads SAAADI. CDR3 length equals 15 residues. This chain's CDR3 is CASSGRQGASYEQYF. The CDR3 DNA sequence: TGCGCCAGCAGTGGGAGACAGGGAGCGTCTTACGAGCAGTACTTC.

In this sample, this clonotype turned up a few times. The genes are TRBV20-1 and TRBJ1-2, with 7 bases that match TRBD1. V trimming: 5 bases; J trimming: 7 bases; junction bases outside the gene matches: 13. The germline CDR1 and CDR2 sequences are DFQATT and SNEGSKA (reference sequence). This CDR3 comprises 14 residues. This chain's CDR3 is CSAPGQAPWVGYTF. CDR3 in DNA: TGCAGTGCTCCCGGACAGGCACCTTGGGTTGGCTACACCTTC.

This clonotype occurred a few times. The V and J genes are TRBV20-1 and TRBJ2-7; no clear D. Germline assignment: CDR1 DFQATT and CDR2 SNEGSKA (reference sequence). The CDR3 has 11 amino acids. V shed 7 bases and J shed 1 base, with 8 bases lying between them. The chain's CDR3 is CSGRKSYEQYF. The DNA of the CDR3 is TGCAGTGGGCGAAAGTCCTACGAGCAGTACTTC.